The 30 T cell receptor beta chains given below trace back to one sample, sequenced in a study of blood T cells in healthy people across ages. Primers used in a second PCR of roughly 6 to 11 cycles were a sample-barcoded 5' primer and a J-beta primer mix. MiXCR, run by TCRdb on the 5' RACE reads, gives a single entry per CDR3 protein. Seen here are 1 million to 1.2 million distinct CDR3 sequences, under 40% observed once, and the top ten hold 10% to 15%. The sample taken for sequencing was blood. All receptors derive from a man aged 18 to 29 in good health.

This clonotype was counted at least ten times. This chain links TRBV20-1 with TRBJ2-7; the D gene is possibly TRBD2 (6 bases). The V end lost 5 bases, the J end lost 0 bases, and 8 bases lay between the germline ends. Germline V gene lookup returns CDR1 DFQATT and CDR2 SNEGSKA (reference sequence). There are 12 residues in the CDR3. The CDR3 sequence: CSARGSSYEQYF. In DNA, the CDR3 is TGCAGTGCTCGGGGGAGCTCCTACGAGCAGTACTTC.

The chain recombines TRBV4-2 with TRBJ2-7, with D perhaps TRBD1 (5 bases). Germline V CDR1 and CDR2: LGHNA, YNFKEQ. CDR3 length equals 14 residues. The V and J ends lost 0 bases and 2 bases respectively, with 8 bases between them. The CDR3 region has the DNA TGTGCCAGCAGCCAAGAACGACAGCCCTACGAGCAGTACTTC. Translating gives CASSQERQPYEQYF.

The rearrangement links TRBV25-1 to TRBJ1-2; D possibly corresponds to TRBD1 (6 bases). The germline V gene has CDR1 MGHDK and CDR2 SYGVNS. The CDR3 is 16 amino acids. The V and J ends lost 3 bases and 0 bases respectively, with 14 bases between them. DNA for the CDR3: TGTGCCAGCAGTGATTTTGAGACAGGCGCTAACTATGGCTACACCTTC. It is translated as CASSDFETGANYGYTF.

Details on this clonotype: A much larger clone differs by one base, so this may be a read error. The CDR3 DNA sequence: TGTGCCAGCAGCCCCGTGACACAAGAGACCCAGTACTTC. The encoded protein is CASSPVTQETQYF. The rearrangement links TRBV7-2 to TRBJ2-5; no clear D gene. The length of the CDR3 is 13 residues. The germline V gene has CDR1 SGHTA and CDR2 FQGNSA. The ends were cut back, 5 bases at V and 2 bases at J, with 9 bases in the middle.

The rearrangement links TRBV6-2 or TRBV6-3 to TRBJ2-3; D perhaps matches TRBD2 (5 bases). Trimming cost V 6 bases and J 4 bases, with 26 bases left between them. CDR3 length: 18 amino acids. CDR1 and CDR2 from the germline V gene are MNHEY and SVGEGT. The CDR3 spells CASRPTRGGSVPPDTQYF. The CDR3 DNA reads as TGTGCCAGCAGACCCACCAGAGGAGGTAGCGTGCCCCCAGATACGCAGTATTTT.

The rearrangement links TRBV7-2 to TRBJ2-1; D is tentatively TRBD1 or TRBD2 (5 bases each). This CDR3 spans 15 amino acids. From germline, CDR1 is SGHTA and CDR2 FQGNSA. Trimming took off 5 bases at V and 5 bases at J, with 16 bases between the two ends. CDR3 sequence reads: CASSPGTLRNNEQFF. CDR3 DNA: TGTGCCAGCAGCCCCGGGACCCTCAGAAACAATGAGCAGTTCTTC.

This clonotype was recorded a few times. The rearrangement links TRBV20-1 to TRBJ2-5; TRBD2 is a possible D gene (6 bases). V shed 3 bases and J shed 0 bases, with 20 bases lying between them. Germline V gene sequence: CDR1 DFQATT, CDR2 SNEGSKA (reference sequence). The CDR3 totals 17 residues. As DNA, the CDR3 is TGCAGTGCTAGTTTCTCTCAGGGAAGCGGGTACCAAGAGACCCAGTACTTC. Protein sequence: CSASFSQGSGYQETQYF.

The rearrangement links TRBV20-1 to TRBJ2-5; no clear D gene. This CDR3 region has 12 residues. Germline V lookup: CDR1 DFQATT, CDR2 SNEGSKA (reference sequence). V lost 5 bases, J lost 5 bases, and 12 bases lay in between. Written as DNA, the CDR3 is TGCAGTGCTTCGGCAGGTCGGGAGACCCAGTACTTC. Its protein is CSASAGRETQYF.

In nucleotides, the CDR3 is TGTGCCAGCTCACCAGGGGTATCCGAGCAGTACTTC. Amino acid sequence: CASSPGVSEQYF. The rearrangement uses TRBV18 and TRBJ2-7; D unclear. CDR3 length: 12 amino acids. Trimming stripped 2 bases from V and 6 bases from J, with 8 bases between. Germline CDR1 is KGHSH and CDR2 is LQKENI.

This rearrangement joins TRBV6-5 to TRBJ2-7; 10 positions match TRBD2. This CDR3 is built from 13 residues. Germline CDR1 and CDR2: MNHEY and SVGAGI. Trimming removed 10 bases from V and 7 bases from J; junction bases left unmatched: 10. DNA of the CDR3: TGTGCCACCAAGGCTAGCGGGGGTAATGAGCAGTACTTC. Residues: CATKASGGNEQYF.

The V call is TRBV12-3 or TRBV12-4, the J call TRBJ2-3; D is ambiguous. V lost 4 bases and J 4 bases, leaving 12 bases between the germline ends. CDR3 length equals 14 residues. CDR3: CASSSRPVADTQYF. Written as DNA, the CDR3 is TGTGCCAGCAGTTCCCGTCCGGTCGCAGATACGCAGTATTTT.

The chain recombines TRBV20-1 with TRBJ1-1; D unclear. Germline CDR1 DFQATT, CDR2 SNEGSKA (reference sequence). The CDR3 spans 13 residues. V lost 6 bases, J lost 3 bases, and 14 bases lay in between. CDR3 DNA sequence: TGCAGTGCAGCAAGGGCAGCTTACACTGAAGCTTTCTTT. It specifies CSAARAAYTEAFF.

This chain joins TRBV7-9 and TRBJ1-2; 8 positions agree with TRBD1. CDR3 size: 15 residues. Germline V lookup: CDR1 SEHNR, CDR2 FQNEAQ (reference sequence). The junction had 12 bases not matched to a gene; V was cut back by 9 bases and J by 3 bases. CDR3 amino acids: CASTPGQALDYGYTF. CDR3 sequence (DNA): TGTGCCAGTACGCCGGGACAGGCGTTAGACTATGGCTACACCTTC.

In this sample, this clonotype turned up a few times. V usage is TRBV6-2 or TRBV6-3 and J usage is TRBJ1-5; a weak D match, TRBD1 (6 bases). The germline V gene encodes CDR1 MNHEY and CDR2 SVGEGT. V lost 6 bases and J lost 5, with 20 bases in between. The CDR3 spans 16 residues. In nucleotides, the CDR3 is TGTGCCAGCAGCCGGACAGTAACGGGGATAGATCAGCCCCAGCATTTT. Its protein product is CASSRTVTGIDQPQHF.

With regard to this clonotype: The junction departs from the called germline gene at one end, perhaps through a read error. The chain uses TRBV25-1 and TRBJ2-5; no definite D call. Germline assignment: CDR1 MGHDK and CDR2 SYGVNS. The CDR3 is made up of 13 amino acids. This chain's CDR3 is CANSPIDQETQYF. CDR3 DNA: TGTGCCAACAGTCCAATCGATCAAGAGACCCAGTACTTC.

The genes are TRBV12-3 or TRBV12-4 and TRBJ2-1; D is perhaps TRBD1 (5 bases). CDR3 length: 14 amino acids. The V end lost 4 bases, the J end lost 9 bases, and 16 bases lay between the germline ends. This CDR3 is CASSSSGQGTEQFF. CDR3 nucleotide sequence: TGTGCCAGCAGTTCATCCGGGCAGGGAACTGAGCAGTTCTTC.

V is TRBV2 and J is TRBJ1-5, with TRBD1 matching 8 bases. The CDR3 spans 15 residues. Germline CDR1 is SNHLY and CDR2 is FYNNEI. V trimming: 6 bases; J trimming: 1 base; junction bases outside the gene matches: 5. CDR3 nucleotide sequence: TGTGCCAGCAGCCAAAGGACAGGGAGCAATCAGCCCCAGCATTTT. Translation gives CASSQRTGSNQPQHF. The whole variable domain, remainder taken from reference TRBV2 and TRBJ1-5, is EPEVTQTPSHQVTQMGQEVILRCVPISNHLYFYWYRQILGQKVEFLVSFYNNEISEKSEIFDDQFSVERPDGSNFTLKIRSTKLEDSAMYFCASSQRTGSNQPQHFGDGTRLSIL.

The J gene is TRBJ1-5, the V gene TRBV28; 7 bases line up with TRBD1. The CDR3 consists of 19 residues. Germline CDR1 and CDR2: MDHEN and SYDVKM. CDR3 sequence (DNA): TGTGATGATTCCCCATGCTTTCGGCGCCCACAGGGGAGAATGGAGCCCCAGCATTTT. Translated, it gives CDDSPCFRRPQGRMEPQHF.

This clonotype came up a few times. The chain is built from TRBV5-1 and TRBJ2-1, with 10 bases matching TRBD1. Losses at the gene ends were 3 bases for V and 7 bases for J; bases not matched to a gene: 7. There are 15 residues in the CDR3. Looked up from germline, CDR1 is SGHRS and CDR2 is YFSETQ. The CDR3 DNA reads TGCGCCAGCAGCTGGTCCGGGACAGGGGAAAATGAGCAGTTCTTC. Translating it yields CASSWSGTGENEQFF.

This clonotype was seen ten or more times. This chain joins TRBV20-1 and TRBJ2-7; no firm D call. CDR1 is DFQATT, CDR2 SNEGSKA, per germline (reference sequence). There are 11 residues in the CDR3. V was trimmed by 0 bases and J by 7 bases, leaving 7 bases between them. The CDR3 nucleotides are TGCAGTGCTAGAGAGAGTTGGGAGCAGTACTTC. It is translated as CSARESWEQYF.

The V call is TRBV19, the J call TRBJ2-1, with 10 bases identical to TRBD2. CDR3 size: 15 residues. J lost 6 bases, V lost 6 bases, and 8 bases had no gene match. Germline lookup yields CDR1 LNHDA and CDR2 SQIVND (reference sequence). Here the CDR3 DNA reads TGTGCCAGTAGATTTCAGCGGGGGGGCATCAATGAGCAGTTCTTC. It yields the protein CASRFQRGGINEQFF. Full variable domain (missing parts from reference TRBV19 and TRBJ2-1): DGGITQSPKYLFRKEGQNVTLSCEQNLNHDAMYWYRQDPGQGLRLIYYSQIVNDFQKGDIAEGYSVSREKKESFPLTVTSAQKNPTAFYLCASRFQRGGINEQFFGPGTRLTVL.

This clonotype was detected once. The rearrangement uses TRBV7-6 and TRBJ2-1; TRBD1 or TRBD2 may be the D gene (5 bases each). The CDR3 runs 14 residues. The V end lost 5 bases, the J end lost 5 bases, and 13 bases lay between the germline ends. CDR1 and CDR2 (germline): SGHVS, FNYEAQ. The CDR3 DNA reads TGTGCCAGCAGCCCCAGGGTACTAGACAATGAGCAGTTCTTC. It translates to CASSPRVLDNEQFF.

The chain combines TRBV4-2 with TRBJ1-4, with unresolved D. The germline gives CDR1 LGHNA, CDR2 YNFKEQ. The CDR3 extends over 15 amino acids. V was clipped by 0 bases and J by 7 bases, with 12 bases between them. The CDR3 nucleotides are TGTGCCAGCAGCCAAGATTTGGGGAATGGTGAAAAACTGTTTTTT. Its protein is CASSQDLGNGEKLFF.

This chain joins TRBV6-5 and TRBJ2-1; D remains ambiguous. CDR1 and CDR2 (germline): MNHEY, SVGAGI. The CDR3 is 13 amino acids. Trimming left V 5 bases short and J 6 bases short, with 11 bases between. CDR3 coding DNA: TGTGCCAGCAGTGCCTGGGCCGTCAATGAGCAGTTCTTC. Protein sequence: CASSAWAVNEQFF.

The chain uses TRBV23-1 and TRBJ1-5, with 9 bases that match TRBD1. TRBV23-1 is an open reading frame, and its role is uncertain. The CDR3 spans 18 residues. V gave up 4 bases and J gave up 0 bases; unmatched junction bases: 10. The CDR3, as DNA: TGCGCCAGCAGTCCGAAGACAGGGGGAAACCATAGCAATCAGCCCCAGCATTTT. Translated: CASSPKTGGNHSNQPQHF.

The chain couples TRBV4-1 to TRBJ1-1; D might be TRBD1 (5 bases). The V gene's germline CDR1 is MGHRA and CDR2 YSYEKL. The V and J ends lost 1 base and 4 bases respectively, with 10 bases between them. This CDR3 comprises 14 residues. CDR3 region: CASSQGPGPTEAFF. As DNA, the CDR3 is TGCGCCAGCAGCCAAGGTCCAGGGCCCACTGAAGCTTTCTTT.

The rearrangement links TRBV28 to TRBJ2-5; D gene unclear. This CDR3 is 13 amino acids long. Germline V CDR1 and CDR2: MDHEN, SYDVKM. V lost 5 bases and J lost 5, with 12 bases in between. This CDR3 reads CASSAPGPETQYF. For the CDR3, the DNA is TGTGCCAGCAGTGCCCCGGGTCCCGAGACCCAGTACTTC. Full variable domain (remainder filled in from reference TRBV28 and TRBJ2-5): DVKVTQSSRYLVKRTGEKVFLECVQDMDHENMFWYRQDPGLGLRLIYFSYDVKMKEKGDIPEGYSVSREKKERFSLILESASTNQTSMYLCASSAPGPETQYFGPGTRLLVL.

As to this clonotype: A much larger clone lies a single base off, so this may be a read error. The chain joins TRBV29-1 to TRBJ2-7; no firm D call. CDR3 length: 12 residues. Germline values: CDR1 SQVTM, CDR2 ANQGSEA. Trimming shortened V by 1 base and J by 7 bases, and 11 bases separated the two germline ends. CDR3 bases: TGCAGCGTTGAAGTAGGATGGGGTGAGCAGTACTTC. Translation gives CSVEVGWGEQYF.

This clonotype was counted only a few times. V gene TRBV12-3 or TRBV12-4 combines with J gene TRBJ1-1, with D possibly TRBD1 on 6 matching bases. The CDR3 is 15 residues long. V dropped 1 base and J dropped 4 bases, with 13 bases sitting between them. The CDR3 coding sequence is TGTGCCAGCAGTTTAGGGCACAGGGATGCCACTGAAGCTTTCTTT. Encoded protein: CASSLGHRDATEAFF.

This clonotype was recorded a few times. The chain combines TRBV10-3 with TRBJ2-7, with 8 bases identical to TRBD1. V dropped 6 bases and J dropped 3; count of bases not matched to a gene: 7. Germline lookup yields CDR1 ENHRY and CDR2 SYGVKD. This CDR3 contains 14 residues. CDR3 in DNA: TGTGCCATCAGGGGGACAGGAAACCTCTACGAGCAGTACTTC. Protein sequence: CAIRGTGNLYEQYF.